The clone carrying this T cell receptor (beta chain) was seen only a few times. The data were produced by immunoSEQ multiplex PCR, yet TCRdb's version contains in-frame clones alone and is incomplete. The repertoire includes 150,000 to 190,000 clones, 80% to 90% of them detected once, and under 9.5% sits in the top ten. This sample was included in a study of blood T cell repertoires in COVID-19. V dropped 3 bases and J dropped 1 base, with 7 bases sitting between them. Germline V gives CDR1 SGHTA, CDR2 FQGNSA. The CDR3 covers 14 residues. This TCR was recovered from a man aged 45-60 years who had recovered from COVID-19. This chain links TRBV7-2 with TRBJ1-5, with D hard to call. The specimen sequenced was PBMCs or T cells enriched from blood (not recorded which). The CDR3 sequence: CASSFGPSNQPQHF. The CDR3 nucleotides are TGTGCCAGCAGCTTTGGGCCGAGCAATCAGCCCCAGCATTTT. Variable domain in full (rest from reference TRBV7-2 and TRBJ1-5): GAGVSQSPSNKVTEKGKDVELRCDPISGHTALYWYRQSLGQGLEFLIYFQGNSAPDKSGLPSDRFSAERTGGSVSTLTIQRTQQEDSAVYLCASSFGPSNQPQHFGDGTRLSIL.